This is a list of T cell receptor beta chains from one sample in a study of blood T cell repertoires in COVID-19. TCRdb's copy holds only in-frame clones and misses some; the assay was immunoSEQ multiplex PCR. The sample includes over 200,000 clones, about 90% of them seen just once. Sequencing was performed on peripheral blood. The receptors were sampled from a man between 35 and 55 years old with active or convalescent COVID-19. Both conserved end residues are part of each CDR3. The D gene is left open where the match is weak. Expanded clones are given a class, and other clones once, few, many or no size at all.

j_gene,abundance,d_gene,v_gene,CDR3aa
TRBJ1-3,NA,NA,TRBV7-8,CASSLGNRETGNTIYF
TRBJ2-5,NA,TRBD1,TRBV28,CASSLKTGATPQQETQYF
TRBJ2-3,NA,NA,TRBV6-5,CASSYSYQVNTDTQYF
TRBJ2-1,NA,NA,TRBV9,CASSVGGNSYNEQFF
TRBJ2-2,NA,NA,TRBV9,CASSVGVRGGAGELFF
TRBJ2-1,NA,NA,TRBV2,CASTSGYNEQFF
TRBJ1-4,NA,NA,TRBV28,CASSLWGGGWQANEKLFF
TRBJ1-1,once,NA,TRBV19,CASTTRHSNTEAFF
TRBJ2-7,NA,NA,TRBV6-5,CASSYLDVELSYEQYF
TRBJ2-7,NA,NA,TRBV5-4,CASSQDIYEQYF
TRBJ2-7,few,TRBD2,TRBV7-9,CASGPGLAPSEQYF
TRBJ1-1,NA,NA,TRBV4-1,CASREGTNTEAFF
TRBJ2-2,few,NA,TRBV7-3,CASSLAGTGELFF
TRBJ1-6,NA,NA,TRBV3-1/TRBV3-2,CASSQDGLMALHF
TRBJ2-7,NA,TRBD2,TRBV28,CASSLTTWTSGRLSSYEQYF
TRBJ1-1,NA,NA,TRBV7-6,CASSSPQGVAFF
TRBJ1-4,NA,NA,TRBV18,CASSPGGSYNEKLFF
TRBJ1-1,NA,TRBD1,TRBV18,CASSDRKGAGTEAFF
TRBJ1-2,NA,NA,TRBV29-1,CSAGQSYGYTF
TRBJ1-1,NA,NA,TRBV25-1,CASSSRDGNTEAFF
TRBJ2-7,once,NA,TRBV29-1,CSVESEFTSYEQYF
TRBJ2-7,once,TRBD2,TRBV4-2,CASSPLAGNTYEQYF
TRBJ1-5,once,TRBD1,TRBV28,CASSSGGRGNQPQHF
TRBJ2-7,NA,NA,TRBV19,CASSSDRASYEQYF
TRBJ1-2,many,TRBD1,TRBV7-9,CASSLVQGDGYTF
TRBJ1-2,NA,NA,TRBV6-5,CASSYPSGGDYGYTF
TRBJ1-2,NA,TRBD1,TRBV9,CASQTAAGGIYGYTF
TRBJ1-5,few,NA,TRBV7-9,CASSLGQGGQPQHF
TRBJ2-1,NA,TRBD2,TRBV5-1,CASSSRTSGGLYNEQFF
TRBJ2-7,NA,TRBD1,TRBV19,CASSMADREFYEQYF
TRBJ1-2,NA,NA,TRBV4-2,CASSQEASSGEGRYGYTF